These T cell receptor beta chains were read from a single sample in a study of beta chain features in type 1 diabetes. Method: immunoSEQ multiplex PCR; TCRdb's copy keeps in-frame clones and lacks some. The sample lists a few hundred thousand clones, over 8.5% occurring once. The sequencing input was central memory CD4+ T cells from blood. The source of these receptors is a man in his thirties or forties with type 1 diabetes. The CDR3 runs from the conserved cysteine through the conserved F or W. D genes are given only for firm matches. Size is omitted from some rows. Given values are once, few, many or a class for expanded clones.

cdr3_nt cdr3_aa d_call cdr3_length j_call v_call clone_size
TGTGCCAGTAGTCCATTTACAGATACGCAGTATTTT CASSPFTDTQYF NA 12 TRBJ2-3 TRBV19 NA
TGTGCCAGTAGTATATCGACTAGCGGACTCTACGAGCAGTACTTC CASSISTSGLYEQYF TRBD2 15 TRBJ2-7 TRBV19 few
TGTGCCAGCAGCTCCCGACAGAGTAATGAAAAACTGTTTTTT CASSSRQSNEKLFF NA 14 TRBJ1-4 TRBV7-2 few
TGTGCCAGCAGTTCACAAAGAACCTACGAGCAGTACTTC CASSSQRTYEQYF NA 13 TRBJ2-7 TRBV27 few
TGTGCCAGCAGCTTGGCCGAGTCGGGAGGCTACACCTTC CASSLAESGGYTF NA 13 TRBJ1-2 TRBV7-3 few
TGTGCCAGCAGTTACAAGGGTAGGGCAGATACGCAGTATTTT CASSYKGRADTQYF NA 14 TRBJ2-3 TRBV6-5 NA
TGTGCCAGCAGTGAACGGTCTGACAATGAGCAGTTCTTC CASSERSDNEQFF NA 13 TRBJ2-1 TRBV2 many
TGTGCCATCAGGAGGACTAGCGGGGAGAACGAGCAGTACTTC CAIRRTSGENEQYF TRBD2 14 TRBJ2-7 TRBV6-5 NA
TGCGCCAGCAGCCAAATCAGCGTTCCCAAAGAGACCCAGTACTTC CASSQISVPKETQYF NA 15 TRBJ2-5 TRBV4-1 NA
TGCGCCAGCAGCCAAGCTCCTAGCGGGACCACCGGGGAGCTGTTTTTT CASSQAPSGTTGELFF TRBD2 16 TRBJ2-2 TRBV4-3 few
TGTGCCAGCATCCCAACTAACAGGCCCATCGTGGATAGCAATCAGCCCCAGCATTTT CASIPTNRPIVDSNQPQHF NA 19 TRBJ1-5 TRBV6-4 NA
TGTGCCATCAGGGAAGGGACTAGCGGGATACAAACCGGGGAGCTGTTTTTT CAIREGTSGIQTGELFF TRBD2 17 TRBJ2-2 TRBV10-3 few
TGTGCCAGCAGCCAAGGAGCGCAAGAGACCCAGTACTTC CASSQGAQETQYF NA 13 TRBJ2-5 TRBV5-5 few
TGTGCCAGCAGTCTAAGCGTTCCGTTCGGGGCAGGCGGCCTTAGGTATGGCTACACCTTC CASSLSVPFGAGGLRYGYTF NA 20 TRBJ1-2 TRBV28 few
TGTGCCATCAGGGGGACAGAGGGTACTGAAGCTTTCTTT CAIRGTEGTEAFF TRBD1 13 TRBJ1-1 TRBV10-3 few
TGTGCCAGCACCCCGGCCCCAGGGAGGAATGGCTACACCTTC CASTPAPGRNGYTF NA 14 TRBJ1-2 TRBV28 few
TGTGCCAGCAGTGAATGGAGCCGGGAGCTGTTTTTT CASSEWSRELFF NA 12 TRBJ2-2 TRBV6-1 NA
TGCGCCAGCAGCCAAGTTTTCGTACAGCGAACGCGTCTCTTT CASSQVFVQRTRLF NA 14 TRBJ1-1 TRBV4-1 NA
TGTGCCAGCAGGCCGGGACTTAGCTCCTACGAGCAGTACTTC CASRPGLSSYEQYF NA 14 TRBJ2-7 TRBV6-5 NA
TGCGCCAGCAGCCTTATAAGCGGGGGGTTGAATACGCAGTATTTT CASSLISGGLNTQYF TRBD2 15 TRBJ2-3 TRBV5-1 few
TGTGCCAGCAGCGAAAGGGCAGGGGGTTACGAGCAGTACTTC CASSERAGGYEQYF TRBD1 14 TRBJ2-7 TRBV6-6 NA
TGTGCCAGCAGGAGTGAGTACGAGCAGTACTTC CASRSEYEQYF NA 11 TRBJ2-7 TRBV6-6 NA
TGTGCCAGCAGCCAAGTGGAGGGGACTAACTATGGCTACACCTTC CASSQVEGTNYGYTF NA 15 TRBJ1-2 TRBV4-2 few
TGTGCCAGCAGCTTAGCGGGAAGCTCCTACAATGAGCAGTTCTTC CASSLAGSSYNEQFF NA 15 TRBJ2-1 TRBV7-2 NA
TGTGCCAGCAGTGAGACAGGGAGCTCCTACAATGAGCAGTTCTTC CASSETGSSYNEQFF TRBD1 15 TRBJ2-1 TRBV2 many
TGTGCCAGCAGCCCCGGGTCAACCACAGATACGCAGTATTTT CASSPGSTTDTQYF NA 14 TRBJ2-3 TRBV7-3 few